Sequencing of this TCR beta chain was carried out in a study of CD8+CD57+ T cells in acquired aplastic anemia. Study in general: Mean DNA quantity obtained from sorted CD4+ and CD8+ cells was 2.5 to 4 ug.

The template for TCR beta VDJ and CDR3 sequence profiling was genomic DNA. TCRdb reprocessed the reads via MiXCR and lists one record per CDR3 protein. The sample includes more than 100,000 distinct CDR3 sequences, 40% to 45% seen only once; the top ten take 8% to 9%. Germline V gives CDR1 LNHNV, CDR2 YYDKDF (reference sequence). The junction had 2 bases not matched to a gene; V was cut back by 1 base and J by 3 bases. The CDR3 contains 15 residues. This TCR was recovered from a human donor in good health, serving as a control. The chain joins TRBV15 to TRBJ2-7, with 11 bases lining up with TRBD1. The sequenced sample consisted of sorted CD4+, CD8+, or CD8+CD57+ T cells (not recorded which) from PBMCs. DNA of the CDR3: TGTGCCACCAGCAGAGGAGGGACAGGGGGCTACGAGCAGTACTTC. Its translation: CATSRGGTGGYEQYF.